The clone carrying this TCR beta chain appeared many times. As yet, its antigen is unknown. The CDR3 contains 12 residues. V lost 6 bases and J lost 8, with 10 bases in between. This record belongs to a study of molecular identifiers for immune sequencing clone quantification. TCRdb called the PCR reads again in MiXCR, with one record for every CDR3 protein. Of about 36,000 distinct CDR3 sequences listed, under 20% are singletons. General observations from the study: Beyond 20 RNA copies, clones held over 97% of effector molecules, compared with under 1% in naive cells.

The origin of this receptor is a human donor in good health. Some libraries in this study had Jurkat cell RNA spiked in. The chain carries TRBV12-3 or TRBV12-4 and TRBJ1-4; D uncertain. Sequencing was carried out using naive CD8+ T cells from blood, with Jurkat cell RNA spiked in. Indicated subset: FACS-sorted CD8+CD4-CCR7+CD45RA+ naive T cells. The DNA for the CDR3 is TGTGCCAGCAGCGTCCGGGCCGAAAAACTGTTTTTT. Translated, it gives CASSVRAEKLFF.